This T cell receptor (beta chain) was identified in a study of cytomegalovirus exposure and HLA in healthy donors. Whole-study findings and limits: The authors later linked a missense DCLRE1C variant to TCR beta V- and J-gene trimming. Donors were assumed by presence/absence analyses to have roughly uniform sequencing depth. The classifier was said to identify cytomegalovirus status with high specificity and sensitivity. A later analysis, which compared TCR beta chains of equal frequency, found the HLA-associated ones more clonally expanded.

This CDR3 has 14 amino acids. The germline gives CDR1 SNHLY, CDR2 FYNNEI. Trimming cost V 5 bases and J 1 base, with 11 bases left between them. A remark on this clone: The antigen remains unidentified.

PCR primers comprised 60 Vbeta and 13 Jbeta primers. Profiled with immunoSEQ multiplex PCR; TCRdb holds only in-frame clones, not every one. The sample lists more than 100,000 clones, approximately 15% occurring once. V is TRBV2 and J is TRBJ1-1; tentative D call: TRBD1 (5 bases). Sequenced sample: PBMCs. The sequence was collected from a woman aged 18-35 years in good health and CMV-seronegative. In DNA, the CDR3 is TGTGCCAGCAGTTTAAGGGGTCGGAACACTGAAGCTTTCTTT. It translates to CASSLRGRNTEAFF.